This is a list of T cell receptor beta chains from one sample in a study of blood T cell repertoires in COVID-19. This table comes from immunoSEQ multiplex PCR, and its TCRdb copy is limited to in-frame clones, with some not included. The sample carries about 260,000 clones, 70% to 90% recorded once. The specimen was peripheral blood. These receptors were taken from a woman aged 40 to 50 with acute or convalescent COVID-19. Both conserved end residues are part of each CDR3. A D gene is named only where the DNA matches it firmly. A row's size may be missing; if present it is once, few, many or a size class.

clone size: .; D gene: .; J gene: TRBJ1-2; V gene: TRBV3-1/TRBV3-2; CDR3 DNA: TGTGCCAGCAGCCCTCCGGGAAGAAATGGCTACACCTTC; CDR3 protein: CASSPPGRNGYTF
clone size: .; D gene: TRBD1; J gene: TRBJ1-2; V gene: TRBV6-5; CDR3 DNA: TGTGCCAGCAGACCTCCGGGACAGAACTATGGCTACACCTTC; CDR3 protein: CASRPPGQNYGYTF
clone size: .; D gene: TRBD1; J gene: TRBJ1-1; V gene: TRBV25-1; CDR3 DNA: TGTGCCAGCAGCTGGGACAGGGGGCCCTCTAACACTGAAGCTTTCTTT; CDR3 protein: CASSWDRGPSNTEAFF
clone size: .; D gene: TRBD1; J gene: TRBJ2-2; V gene: TRBV5-1; CDR3 DNA: TGCGCCAGCAGCCCCGGGACAGGGGTTTCCGGGGAGCTGTTTTTT; CDR3 protein: CASSPGTGVSGELFF
clone size: .; D gene: TRBD1; J gene: TRBJ1-1; V gene: TRBV29-1; CDR3 DNA: TGCAGCGTTGCCAGGGGGCCGAACACTGAAGCTTTCTTT; CDR3 protein: CSVARGPNTEAFF
clone size: once; D gene: .; J gene: TRBJ1-1; V gene: TRBV10-3; CDR3 DNA: TGTGCCATCAGTGCTTCGACAGTGAACACTGAAGCTTTCTTT; CDR3 protein: CAISASTVNTEAFF
clone size: .; D gene: TRBD1; J gene: TRBJ1-1; V gene: TRBV19; CDR3 DNA: TGTGCCAGTAGTAGGGACAGGGCGAACACTGAAGCTTTCTTT; CDR3 protein: CASSRDRANTEAFF
clone size: .; D gene: TRBD1; J gene: TRBJ2-1; V gene: TRBV20-1; CDR3 DNA: TGCAGTGTCAGGGGGCTGTATGAGCAGTTCTTC; CDR3 protein: CSVRGLYEQFF
clone size: once; D gene: .; J gene: TRBJ1-2; V gene: TRBV3-1/TRBV3-2; CDR3 DNA: TGTGCCAGCAGCCAAGAGGCACCGGGACACCCCTACACCTTC; CDR3 protein: CASSQEAPGHPYTF
clone size: once; D gene: TRBD1; J gene: TRBJ1-2; V gene: TRBV3-1/TRBV3-2; CDR3 DNA: TGTGCCAGCAGCCAATTGACAGGGTTCGGTGGCTACACCTTC; CDR3 protein: CASSQLTGFGGYTF
clone size: few; D gene: TRBD2; J gene: TRBJ2-5; V gene: TRBV5-1; CDR3 DNA: TGCGCCAGCAGCTTGAGCGGGGGGGGTCTACAAGAGACCCAGTACTTC; CDR3 protein: CASSLSGGGLQETQYF
clone size: .; D gene: .; J gene: TRBJ1-1; V gene: TRBV10-3; CDR3 DNA: TGTGCCATCAGTGAGATACGAAACTCTGAAGCTTTCTTT; CDR3 protein: CAISEIRNSEAFF
clone size: .; D gene: .; J gene: TRBJ1-5; V gene: TRBV30; CDR3 DNA: TGTGCCTGGAGTCCAGGAAGCAATCAGCCCCAGCATTTT; CDR3 protein: CAWSPGSNQPQHF
clone size: .; D gene: .; J gene: TRBJ2-2; V gene: TRBV11-3; CDR3 DNA: TGTGCCAGCAGCTTTGCAGGGAACACCGGGGAGCTGTTTTTT; CDR3 protein: CASSFAGNTGELFF
clone size: .; D gene: .; J gene: TRBJ1-1; V gene: TRBV7-9; CDR3 DNA: TGTGCCAGCAGCTTAGCGGACAGCGCTGAAGCTTTCTTT; CDR3 protein: CASSLADSAEAFF
clone size: .; D gene: TRBD2; J gene: TRBJ2-1; V gene: TRBV6-5; CDR3 DNA: TGTGCCAGCGAGGGCGGGGGGGGCCGGAATGAGCAGTTCTTC; CDR3 protein: CASEGGGGRNEQFF